This TCR beta chain came from a study of T cell responses to AZD1222 COVID-19 vaccine. Repertoires were generated with immunoSEQ multiplex PCR, while TCRdb's copy carries only in-frame clones and drops some. The sample records 110,000 or so clones, 70% to 90% being singletons. CDR1 is SGHVS, CDR2 FQNEAQ, per germline. V trimming: 5 bases; J trimming: 1 base; junction bases outside the gene matches: 6. The CDR3 length is 15 residues. The receptor's source is an adult who received the AZD1222 COVID-19 vaccine. This specimen was peripheral blood, taken 28 days after the second AZD1222 dose. The chain carries TRBV7-8 and TRBJ1-1; 8 nucleotides agree with TRBD1. CDR3 in amino acids: CASSPRQGRNTEAFF. The CDR3 nucleotides read TGTGCCAGCAGCCCGAGACAGGGGAGGAACACTGAAGCTTTCTTT.